Given below is one T cell receptor beta chain in context. The antigen remains undetermined. Germline V gives CDR1 LGHDT, CDR2 YNNKEL (reference sequence). The CDR3 has 14 residues. V was clipped by 2 bases and J by 7 bases, with 15 bases between them. The sample originates from a study of identical twins. Study findings and constraints: A partial confounding effect on zero-insertion analyses could come from invariant MAIT and iNKT cells. Models underpredicted monozygotic twin sharing of out-of-frame TCR alpha.

TCRdb used MiXCR to reprocess the 5' RACE reads, holding one entry per CDR3 protein. The top ten hold 2.9% of the sample, which has approximately 500,000 distinct CDR3 sequences, more than 20% seen once. The data were also submitted as part of a second study, on T cells expressing NK-cell markers. From that report: HCMV seropositivity characterized most of the eight sequenced donors, and seronegativity one. Six of the donors carried dominant NKG2C+ clonotypes that took up about 1.0-7.5% of their CD8+ T cells.

The sequence derives from a woman aged 18-29 years in good health. The V call is TRBV3-1, the J call TRBJ2-7; D is possibly TRBD1 (6 bases). The sample taken for sequencing was CD4+ T cells sorted from blood. The CDR3 nucleotides read TGTGCCAGCAGCCAACACGGACAGCTTGGGGAGCAGTACTTC. This codes for CASSQHGQLGEQYF.